This passage covers 15 T cell receptor beta chains from one sample sequenced in a study of T cell responses to AZD1222 COVID-19 vaccine (dated by TCRdb to the early 2020s). Sample time point, as interpreted from the label and publication: baseline before first vaccination. Receptor libraries were prepared by the immunoSEQ multiplex PCR assay. TCRdb holds this immuneACCESS table with in-frame rearrangements only. Some clones are missing; in checked studies, unresolved V genes explain under half, and the rest has no known cause. The sample contains 87,000 or so clones, around nine tenths of them found a single time. The ten largest clonotypes hold less than 4% of the sample. This specimen was peripheral blood, taken on day 0 of AZD1222 vaccination. The receptors originated from an adult in good health.

This rearrangement joins TRBV30 to TRBJ1-6, with TRBD1 matching 9 bases. CDR1 and CDR2 (germline): GTSNPN, SVGIG (reference sequence). Trimming took 1 base from V and 7 from J; bases not matched to a gene: 5. The CDR3 contains 15 residues. CDR3 loop: CAWSAGQGKNSPLHF. In nucleotides, the CDR3 is TGTGCCTGGAGTGCGGGACAGGGAAAGAATTCACCCCTCCACTTT.

The CDR3 bases are TGTGCCAGCAGCTTTAGCGGGGGGGGCCACAATGAGCAGTTCTTC. Translating it yields CASSFSGGGHNEQFF. The rearrangement uses TRBV11-3 and TRBJ2-1; 11 bases agree with TRBD2. Germline CDR1 and CDR2: SGHNT and YENEEA. This CDR3 is 15 amino acids long. Trimming cost V 3 bases and J 5 bases; bases outside gene matches: 3.

This chain uses TRBV28 with TRBJ1-1; 7 bases are a match to TRBD1. The germline V gene encodes CDR1 MDHEN and CDR2 SYDVKM. V was clipped by 7 bases and J by 4 bases; unmatched bases: 15. This CDR3 contains 16 residues. CDR3 region: CASTPSNRGGITEAFF. CDR3 DNA: TGTGCCAGCACCCCCTCGAACCGAGGGGGCATCACTGAAGCTTTCTTT. The variable domain in full, with the rest retrieved from reference TRBV28 and TRBJ1-1, is DVKVTQSSRYLVKRTGEKVFLECVQDMDHENMFWYRQDPGLGLRLIYFSYDVKMKEKGDIPEGYSVSREKKERFSLILESASTNQTSMYLCASTPSNRGGITEAFFGQGTRLTVV.

The chain uses TRBV4-1 and TRBJ1-1, with a weak D call TRBD1 (5 bases). The germline V and J ends were trimmed by 8 bases and 4 bases, with 14 bases remaining between them. Germline V CDR1 and CDR2: MGHRA, YSYEKL. This CDR3 is 13 amino acids long. This CDR3 reads CASETDSGTEAFF. DNA of the CDR3: TGCGCCAGCGAAACAGACAGTGGCACTGAAGCTTTCTTT.

V is TRBV6-5 and J is TRBJ1-2; no reliable D call. Trimming stripped 7 bases from V and 1 base from J, with 16 bases between. The CDR3 loop spans 15 amino acids. CDR1 and CDR2 from the germline V gene are MNHEY and SVGAGI. In nucleotides, the CDR3 is TGTGCCAGCACGTCCCGGGCCCAAAGTAACTATGGCTACACCTTC. Protein sequence: CASTSRAQSNYGYTF.

V is TRBV12-5 and J is TRBJ1-2; D perhaps matches TRBD1 (6 bases). V dropped 1 base and J dropped 2 bases, with 14 bases sitting between them. This CDR3 has 16 residues. Germline values: CDR1 LGHNT, CDR2 FRNRAP. The CDR3: CASGLGEAGVNYGYTF. CDR3 DNA: TGTGCTAGTGGTTTGGGGGAGGCAGGGGTAAACTATGGCTACACCTTC. The variable domain in full, with the rest retrieved from reference TRBV12-5 and TRBJ1-2, is DARVTQTPRHKVTEMGQEVTMRCQPILGHNTVFWYRQTMMQGLELLAYFRNRAPLDDSGMPKDRFSAEMPDATLATLKIQPSEPRDSAVYFCASGLGEAGVNYGYTFGSGTRLTVV.

This clone showed up just once. The genes are TRBV7-2 and TRBJ2-5, with 8 bases identical to TRBD2. This CDR3 contains 14 residues. CDR1 and CDR2 (germline): SGHTA, FQGNSA. Trimming took 5 bases from V and 2 from J; bases not matched to a gene: 4. CDR3: CASSPPGGQETQYF. The DNA for the CDR3 is TGTGCCAGCAGCCCACCGGGGGGGCAAGAGACCCAGTACTTC.

V gene TRBV6-5 combines with J gene TRBJ1-2; no firm D call. Per the germline V gene, CDR1 is MNHEY and CDR2 is SVGAGI. The CDR3 covers 14 residues. The DNA for the CDR3 is TGTGCTAGTCATTTTGTGGGGTTTAATTATGGCTACACCTTC. Translated, it gives CASHFVGFNYGYTF.

The chain recombines TRBV4-1 with TRBJ2-2; perhaps TRBD2 as D (7 bases). V lost 6 bases and J 7 bases, leaving 18 bases between the germline ends. This CDR3 contains 15 residues. Germline V lookup: CDR1 MGHRA, CDR2 YSYEKL. CDR3 DNA: TGCGCCAGCAGGCAACGCCGGGGGGCGGTCGGGGAGCTGTTTTTT. It translates to CASRQRRGAVGELFF.

V gene TRBV6-2 or TRBV6-3 combines with J gene TRBJ1-2; D call uncertain. The CDR3 length is 12 residues. Germline CDR1 is MNHEY and CDR2 is SVGEGT. V was trimmed by 1 base and J by 7 bases, leaving 7 bases between them. The CDR3 DNA sequence: TGTGCCAGCAGTTACTGGTCGGGTGGCTACACCTTC. The encoded protein is CASSYWSGGYTF.

V is TRBV6-5 and J is TRBJ1-1; D perhaps matches TRBD1 (5 bases). Trimming shortened V by 6 bases and J by 2 bases, and 7 bases separated the two germline ends. CDR1 and CDR2 (germline): MNHEY, SVGAGI. The CDR3 length is 12 residues. This chain's CDR3 is CASRTANTEAFF. In DNA, the CDR3 is TGTGCCAGCAGGACAGCTAACACTGAAGCTTTCTTT.

This clone was observed a few times. The gene calls are TRBV5-5 and TRBJ2-3; no firm D call. The CDR3 is 15 residues long. With 5 bases removed from V and 2 bases from J, the gap between germline ends came to 15 bases. Germline V gene lookup returns CDR1 SGHKS and CDR2 YYEKEE (reference sequence). DNA of the CDR3: TGTGCCAGCAGAACATCACTACATTACACAGATACGCAGTATTTT. Its translation is CASRTSLHYTDTQYF.

The chain links TRBV7-9 to TRBJ2-7; D is undetermined. The germline CDR1 and CDR2 sequences are SEHNR and FQNEAQ (reference sequence). The CDR3 loop spans 12 amino acids. Trimming stripped 2 bases from V and 2 bases from J, with 4 bases between. The CDR3 sequence is CASSLMAYEQYF. The CDR3 region has the DNA TGTGCCAGCAGCTTAATGGCCTACGAGCAGTACTTC.

This sequence joins TRBV15 and TRBJ1-2; D not certain. The CDR3 extends over 13 amino acids. Deletions cut 3 bases from V and 4 bases from J, with 9 bases between. Germline V lookup: CDR1 LNHNV, CDR2 YYDKDF (reference sequence). CDR3 nucleotides: TGTGCCACCAGCAGGGCTCCGGGCTATGGCTACACCTTC. It codes for CATSRAPGYGYTF.

The CDR3 nucleotides read TGTGCCAGCAGCACCTGGACTAGCGGTCCCACCGGGGAGCTGTTTTTT. Amino acid sequence: CASSTWTSGPTGELFF. The rearrangement uses TRBV7-8 and TRBJ2-2; 10 bases are a match to TRBD2. Germline lookup yields CDR1 SGHVS and CDR2 FQNEAQ. There are 16 residues in the CDR3. V was pared by 5 bases and J by 4 bases, with 7 bases of the junction left unmatched.